The 13 T cell receptor beta chains listed next were all sequenced from one sample in a study of spatial heterogeneity in lung cancer. The time point is: sample taken at primary tumor resection. One entry per CDR3 protein results from TCRdb running MiXCR on the 5' RACE reads. Of some 37,000 distinct CDR3 sequences listed, about 7.2% were seen once; the top ten hold approximately 30%. Sequences were derived from PBMCs, sampled at surgery. Source of these receptors: a female donor with early-stage non-small cell lung cancer.

In its sample, this clonotype was seen many times. The V and J genes are TRBV7-2 and TRBJ2-7; 8 positions match TRBD1. Trimming removed 5 bases from V and 2 bases from J; junction bases left unmatched: 8. Germline V gene sequence: CDR1 SGHTA, CDR2 FQGNSA. This CDR3 has 15 residues. CDR3 bases: TGTGCCAGCAGCATCCAGACAGGGGACGCCTACGAGCAGTACTTC. Residues: CASSIQTGDAYEQYF.

The table lists this clonotype with a few counts. The rearrangement links TRBV20-1 to TRBJ2-5; D is ambiguous. Germline lookup yields CDR1 DFQATT and CDR2 SNEGSKA (reference sequence). CDR3 length: 14 residues. The V end was cut by 0 bases, the J end by 2 bases, with 10 bases between. The CDR3 DNA sequence: TGCAGTGCTAGAGATCTGGTAGGGCAAGAGACCCAGTACTTC. Amino acids: CSARDLVGQETQYF.

The rearrangement joins TRBV6-5 to TRBJ1-4, with D perhaps TRBD1 (6 bases). V dropped 7 bases and J dropped 3 bases, with 9 bases sitting between them. This CDR3 contains 13 residues. The germline V gene has CDR1 MNHEY and CDR2 SVGAGI. The CDR3 coding sequence is TGTGCCAGCACCAGGGGCTCTAATGAAAAACTGTTTTTT. Protein: CASTRGSNEKLFF.

This clonotype was counted at least ten times. The chain carries TRBV11-2 and TRBJ2-5; D is unresolved. Germline lookup yields CDR1 SGHAT and CDR2 FQNNGV. The CDR3 sequence is 14 residues long. V dropped 1 base and J dropped 2 bases, with 8 bases sitting between them. Here the CDR3 DNA reads TGTGCCAGCAGCTTAGGAGGAGATCAAGAGACCCAGTACTTC. Protein sequence: CASSLGGDQETQYF.

This clonotype was seen many times. The gene calls are TRBV5-5 and TRBJ1-1; 7 positions agree with TRBD1. Germline V gene lookup returns CDR1 SGHKS and CDR2 YYEKEE (reference sequence). The CDR3 runs to 15 residues. The V gene end was trimmed by 0 bases and the J gene end by 0 bases; junction bases not matched to a gene: 2. The CDR3 bases are TGTGCCAGCAGCTTGGTGACAGGGATGAACACTGAAGCTTTCTTT. Translating gives CASSLVTGMNTEAFF.

This clonotype was seen many times. The chain links TRBV18 to TRBJ1-5, with 10 bases identical to TRBD1. The CDR3 totals 17 residues. Germline CDR1 reads KGHSH; CDR2 reads LQKENI. Trimming took 2 bases from V and 7 from J; bases not matched to a gene: 11. The CDR3: CASSPNRDRGVGQPQHF. CDR3 sequence (DNA): TGTGCCAGCTCACCAAACCGGGACAGGGGAGTGGGACAGCCCCAGCATTTT.

This clonotype was seen many times. The chain is built from TRBV7-9 and TRBJ2-1, with D tentatively TRBD1 or TRBD2 (5 bases each). CDR1 SEHNR and CDR2 FQNEAQ come from the germline V gene (reference sequence). Trimming took off 5 bases at V and 12 bases at J, with 14 bases between the two ends. The CDR3 totals 12 residues. DNA for the CDR3: TGTGCCAGCAGCCCCGGGACCGGAAGGCAGTTCTTC. Translating it yields CASSPGTGRQFF.

This clonotype was detected ten times or more. This chain uses TRBV29-1 with TRBJ2-2; 9 nucleotides match TRBD1. The junction had 0 bases not matched to a gene; V was cut back by 6 bases and J by 1 base. The CDR3 covers 13 residues. Germline V gene sequence: CDR1 SQVTM, CDR2 ANQGSEA. The DNA of the CDR3 is TGCAGCGTGGACAGGGGGAACACCGGGGAGCTGTTTTTT. Protein: CSVDRGNTGELFF.

The V gene is TRBV19, the J gene TRBJ2-2; 8 positions agree with TRBD2. The V gene end was trimmed by 5 bases and the J gene end by 5 bases; junction bases not matched to a gene: 10. CDR1 LNHDA and CDR2 SQIVND come from the germline V gene (reference sequence). CDR3 length equals 16 residues. In DNA form, the CDR3 reads TGTGCCAGTAGTCCTCGCGGGACTAGGCGGACCGGGGAGCTGTTTTTT. As protein: CASSPRGTRRTGELFF.

This clonotype was seen many times. The chain links TRBV9 to TRBJ2-3; D gene ambiguous. From germline, CDR1 is SGDLS and CDR2 YYNGEE. V was clipped by 4 bases and J by 6 bases, with 9 bases between them. The CDR3 runs to 12 residues. The CDR3 spells CASSPVADTQYF. Here the CDR3 DNA reads TGTGCCAGCAGCCCCGTCGCCGATACGCAGTATTTT.

This clonotype was detected many times. The CDR3: CAWRSMGDGEQFF. CDR3 sequence (DNA): TGTGCCTGGAGGAGTATGGGGGATGGTGAGCAGTTCTTC. This rearrangement joins TRBV30 to TRBJ2-1; D possibly uses TRBD1 or TRBD2 (5 bases each). Germline CDR1 GTSNPN, CDR2 SVGIG (reference sequence). Trimming left V 3 bases short and J 9 bases short, with 15 bases between. This CDR3 has 13 amino acids.

This clonotype has more than one count but fewer than ten. The chain uses TRBV5-1 and TRBJ1-1; D remains ambiguous. CDR1 and CDR2 (germline): SGHRS, YFSETQ. Trimming took 0 bases from V and 0 from J, leaving 12 bases between them. The CDR3 loop spans 16 amino acids. DNA for the CDR3: TGCGCCAGCAGCTTGGCCCCCCTTGCCCTGAACACTGAAGCTTTCTTT. Translated, it gives CASSLAPLALNTEAFF. The complete variable domain, with remaining parts taken from reference TRBV5-1 and TRBJ1-1, reads KAGVTQTPRYLIKTRGQQVTLSCSPISGHRSVSWYQQTPGQGLQFLFEYFSETQRNKGNFPGRFSGRQFSNSRSEMNVSTLELGDSALYLCASSLAPLALNTEAFFGQGTRLTVV.

This clonotype came up many times. The chain has TRBV9 and TRBJ2-4; D gene unclear. This CDR3 spans 19 amino acids. From germline, CDR1 is SGDLS and CDR2 YYNGEE. The V and J ends lost 2 bases and 1 base respectively, with 22 bases between them. CDR3 coding DNA: TGTGCCAGCAGCGTCTCCAGAACCTTTTTTTTTCTGGCCAAAAACATTCAGTACTTC. Its translation is CASSVSRTFFFLAKNIQYF.